This record looks at one T cell receptor beta chain sequence and its context. Antigen: not known. These data belong to a study of blood T cells in healthy people across ages. General study points: One million T cells yielded diversity estimates that were considered underestimates. A roughly linear fall in TCR beta diversity per million T cells was seen with increasing age.

Germline V gives CDR1 SQVTM, CDR2 ANQGSEA. V lost 4 bases and J lost 7, with 14 bases in between. The CDR3 loop spans 12 amino acids. A sample-barcoded 5' primer and a J-beta primer mix were used in a second PCR of roughly 6 to 11 cycles. Every single cDNA molecule received a tag from a template-switch adaptor with 12 random nucleotides. CDR3-containing paired-end reads numbering at least 2.5 million came from each sample. TCRdb used MiXCR to reprocess the 5' RACE reads, holding one entry per CDR3 protein. The sample comprises 600,000 or so distinct CDR3 sequences, roughly 20% of which are singletons, and approximately 3.6% rests with the top ten.

This sequence originates from a man in his 70s in good health. Input material: blood. The rearrangement uses TRBV29-1 and TRBJ2-7; either TRBD1 or TRBD2 may fit D (5 bases each). The CDR3 DNA reads TGCAGCGTTGGAGGTGGGGCGGGTGAGCAGTACTTC. This translates into CSVGGGAGEQYF.